This T cell receptor beta chain was sequenced for a study of shared clonotypes between healthy human individuals. Overall study results and limits: Limitation of the genetic and exposure-history diversity represented came from the few donors.

Of note for this clone: Its antigen is undetermined.

For unsorted PBMC, approximately 290 ng DNA per replicate equaled tens of thousands of T cell genomes. The team ran DNA from unsorted PBMCs on ten immunoSEQ deep assay plates for sequencing. TCRdb's table, derived via immunoSEQ multiplex PCR, lists solely in-frame clones and lacks some. The sample lists under 600,000 clones, roughly 72% occurring once. Donors were healthy HIV-negative adults without recent acute infections or vaccinations. The sample taken for sequencing was PBMCs. The receptor was derived from a woman aged 40 to 50 in good health. Some clones in this sample may be carry-over from other donors' samples.

The CDR3 bases are TGTGCCATCAGTGGTGGGGGGGCTAGCGGGAGGTTAGGTGAGCAGTACTTC. Translating it yields CAISGGGASGRLGEQYF. The rearrangement uses TRBV10-3 and TRBJ2-7, with 11 bases lining up with TRBD2. CDR3 size: 17 residues. CDR1 is ENHRY and CDR2 is SYGVKD in the germline V gene. V lost 4 bases to trimming and J lost 7 bases; unmatched junction nucleotides: 15.